Below, 30 T cell receptor beta chains from the same sample are listed, as sequenced in a study. TCRdb re-called the 5' RACE reads with MiXCR, one entry per CDR3 protein. Altogether approximately 11,000 distinct CDR3 sequences are present, roughly 15% being singletons, with the ten largest covering 3.8%. The sorted Tregs were CD4+CD25+CD127-/low cells. The sequenced material came from Tregs sorted from a lymph node. The receptors shown here come from a female donor with breast cancer.

In its sample, this clonotype ranks as medium-sized (0.01 to 0.1%). The chain links TRBV5-1 to TRBJ2-1; TRBD2 matches at 8 bases. This CDR3 has 16 residues. V was clipped by 0 bases and J by 4 bases; unmatched bases: 6. CDR1 SGHRS and CDR2 YFSETQ come from the germline V gene. Here the CDR3 reads CASSLESGSRYNEQFF. CDR3 in DNA: TGCGCCAGCAGCTTGGAGAGCGGGAGTAGGTACAATGAGCAGTTCTTC.

Many counts were recorded for this clonotype. The chain couples TRBV4-1 to TRBJ2-1; D call uncertain. From germline, CDR1 is MGHRA and CDR2 YSYEKL. This CDR3 is built from 19 residues. V lost 4 bases, J lost 5 bases, and 27 bases lay in between. CDR3 loop: CASSLRLAAWSKNDNEQFF. The CDR3 coding sequence is TGCGCCAGCAGCCTACGACTGGCGGCTTGGTCGAAAAACGACAATGAGCAGTTCTTC.

This clonotype was seen at least ten times. DNA for the CDR3: TGTGCCAGCAGCCAAAGGCTACGGACTAGCGGGAGTCAGCAGTTCTTC. Translated, it gives CASSQRLRTSGSQQFF. The chain uses TRBV3-1 and TRBJ2-1, with 13 bases aligning to TRBD2. V lost 2 bases, J lost 11 bases, and 9 bases stayed unmatched. Germline CDR1 is LGHDT and CDR2 is YNNKEL (reference sequence). The CDR3 contains 16 residues.

The CDR3 DNA follows: TGTGCCAGCAGCTTAGTTACGGGACAGGCGTTCGTCCTGACTTTC. Translation gives CASSLVTGQAFVLTF. The J gene is TRBJ2-6, the V gene TRBV7-9; 8 positions agree with TRBD1. This CDR3 spans 15 amino acids. After removal of 1 base from V and 12 bases from J, the junction contained 8 bases not matched to a gene. Germline CDR1 is SEHNR and CDR2 is FQNEAQ (reference sequence).

By share, this clonotype ranks as medium-sized. CDR3 loop: CASSLRGFSGNPHQETQYF. The CDR3, as DNA: TGCGCCAGCAGCTTGAGGGGTTTCAGCGGCAACCCCCATCAAGAGACCCAGTACTTC. The gene calls are TRBV5-1 and TRBJ2-5, with D perhaps assigned TRBD1 or TRBD2 (5 bases each). There are 19 residues in the CDR3. Germline V gene data show CDR1 as SGHRS and CDR2 as YFSETQ. V lost 1 base and J lost 2, with 24 bases in between. Based on the CDR3 plus reference TRBV5-1 and TRBJ2-5, the full variable domain is KAGVTQTPRYLIKTRGQQVTLSCSPISGHRSVSWYQQTPGQGLQFLFEYFSETQRNKGNFPGRFSGRQFSNSRSEMNVSTLELGDSALYLCASSLRGFSGNPHQETQYFGPGTRLLVL.

In its sample, this clonotype ranks as medium-sized. The chain joins TRBV7-8 to TRBJ2-3, with D unresolved. Germline loops: CDR1 SGHVS, CDR2 FQNEAQ. The CDR3 totals 12 residues. Trimming pared 4 bases from V and 4 bases from J, leaving 6 bases between. The CDR3 spells CASSSLPDTQYF. The CDR3 DNA follows: TGTGCCAGCAGCTCCCTCCCAGATACGCAGTATTTT.

The chain uses TRBV2 and TRBJ1-5; tentative D call: TRBD1 (5 bases). Germline CDR1 and CDR2: SNHLY and FYNNEI. The V end was cut by 4 bases, the J end by 0 bases, with 10 bases between. The CDR3 spans 15 residues. CDR3 protein: CASSAGQLSNQPQHF. The CDR3 DNA reads TGTGCCAGCAGTGCGGGGCAGCTTAGCAATCAGCCCCAGCATTTT.

This clonotype was seen only a few times. J is TRBJ2-3 and V is TRBV20-1, with 9 bases lining up with TRBD2. CDR3 length: 20 amino acids. Germline values: CDR1 DFQATT, CDR2 SNEGSKA (reference sequence). Losses at the gene ends were 2 bases for V and 2 bases for J; bases not matched to a gene: 20. The CDR3 DNA sequence: TGCAGTGCTAGACCTCGCGGACCCCAAGGCCCTAGCGGGGCCACAGATACGCAGTATTTT. Its translation: CSARPRGPQGPSGATDTQYF.

This clonotype was counted at least ten times. This rearrangement joins TRBV2 to TRBJ2-7; 8 bases align to TRBD1. This CDR3 contains 17 residues. V lost 6 bases and J lost 3; bases outside the gene matches: 16. Germline values: CDR1 SNHLY, CDR2 FYNNEI. CDR3 coding DNA: TGTGCCAGCAGCGGGGCGACAGGGGCGTGGGCCAACTACGAGCAGTACTTC. This encodes CASSGATGAWANYEQYF.

This clonotype was detected many times. The V and J genes are TRBV28 and TRBJ2-7, with 10 bases fitting TRBD1. This CDR3 contains 15 residues. Losses at the gene ends were 1 base for V and 5 bases for J; bases not matched to a gene: 5. The germline V gene encodes CDR1 MDHEN and CDR2 SYDVKM. The CDR3 DNA sequence: TGTGCCAGCAGTTTATCCGGGACAGGGGTCGACGAGCAGTACTTC. Translating it yields CASSLSGTGVDEQYF.

Worth noting for this clonotype: With a much larger clone just one base away, this may be a read error. The V and J genes are TRBV24-1 and TRBJ2-1, with D possibly matching TRBD1 (6 bases). Trimming left V 5 bases short and J 5 bases short, with 18 bases between. The germline gives CDR1 KGHDR, CDR2 SFDVKD. The CDR3 has 16 residues. Here the CDR3 DNA reads TGTGCCACCAGTGGCTCACCGGGACGGACAGACAATGAGCAGTTCTTC. Protein sequence: CATSGSPGRTDNEQFF.

Sample share makes this clonotype medium-sized. This chain uses TRBV12-3 or TRBV12-4 with TRBJ2-1; 8 nucleotides agree with TRBD1. V shed 5 bases, J shed 5 bases, and the junction held 8 bases outside the gene matches. This CDR3 contains 15 residues. The CDR3 nucleotides are TGTGCCAGCAGTGACTCCGGGACAGGAGACAATGAGCAGTTCTTC. Translated: CASSDSGTGDNEQFF.

In this sample, this clonotype turned up many times. J is TRBJ2-7 and V is TRBV12-3 or TRBV12-4; perhaps TRBD2 as D (6 bases). Trimming took 6 bases from V and 1 from J, leaving 22 bases between them. The CDR3 loop spans 17 amino acids. This CDR3 reads CASSLTFPGTPSYEQYF. As DNA, the CDR3 is TGTGCCAGCAGCCTGACATTCCCCGGGACTCCTTCCTACGAGCAGTACTTC.

This clonotype was detected only a few times. A much more abundant neighbour one base away suggests this may be a read error. V usage is TRBV12-3 or TRBV12-4 and J usage is TRBJ2-1; D unclear. With 3 bases removed from V and 0 bases from J, the gap between germline ends came to 9 bases. CDR3 length: 15 residues. The CDR3: CASSFRASSYNEQFF. CDR3 in DNA: TGTGCCAGCAGTTTTCGAGCTAGCTCCTACAATGAGCAGTTCTTC.

This clonotype is termed medium-sized. The J gene is TRBJ2-5, the V gene TRBV29-1; D ambiguous. The V end was cut by 6 bases, the J end by 4 bases, with 9 bases between. The CDR3 runs 11 residues. Per the germline V gene, CDR1 is SQVTM and CDR2 is ANQGSEA. The CDR3 loop reads CSVRPGETQYF. For the CDR3, the DNA is TGCAGCGTCCGCCCGGGAGAGACCCAGTACTTC.

This clonotype was seen just once. This chain connects TRBV7-3 to TRBJ2-1, with a possible D match to TRBD1 (6 bases). This CDR3 has 13 amino acids. Trimming took 1 base from V and 9 from J, leaving 10 bases between them. Germline V gives CDR1 SGHTA, CDR2 FQGTGA. CDR3 nucleotides: TGTGCCAGCAGCTTAAACAGGGAGAGTGAGCAGTTCTTC. This translates into CASSLNRESEQFF.

This clonotype was recorded many times. The gene calls are TRBV4-1 and TRBJ1-2, with D tentatively TRBD1 (6 bases). Trimming pared 1 base from V and 5 bases from J, leaving 20 bases between. CDR1 is MGHRA and CDR2 is YSYEKL in the germline V gene. There are 17 residues in the CDR3. CDR3 DNA sequence: TGCGCCAGCAGCCAAGGGGACAAAATTATCCCCCGATATGGCTACACCTTC. It encodes CASSQGDKIIPRYGYTF.

This clonotype has just a few counts. J is TRBJ1-4 and V is TRBV2, with D possibly being TRBD1 (5 bases). This CDR3 spans 12 amino acids. The V and J ends lost 6 bases and 7 bases respectively, with 9 bases between them. Per the germline V gene, CDR1 is SNHLY and CDR2 is FYNNEI. The CDR3, as DNA: TGTGCCAGCAGAATCAGGGTTGAAAAACTGTTTTTT. Its translation: CASRIRVEKLFF.

This clonotype was observed at least ten times. This chain uses TRBV5-1 with TRBJ2-1, with D tentatively TRBD2 (6 bases). This CDR3 contains 15 residues. Germline V lookup: CDR1 SGHRS, CDR2 YFSETQ. V gave up 0 bases and J gave up 4 bases, with 11 bases separating them. The CDR3 DNA is TGCGCCAGCAGCTTGGGAGCGGGCACATACAATGAGCAGTTCTTC. It translates to CASSLGAGTYNEQFF.

A few counts support this clonotype. The gene calls are TRBV3-1 and TRBJ1-2; D unresolved. The V gene's germline CDR1 is LGHDT and CDR2 YNNKEL (reference sequence). The CDR3 spans 14 residues. V was trimmed by 1 base and J by 4 bases, leaving 10 bases between them. CDR3: CASSQGWQSYGYTF. The DNA for the CDR3 is TGTGCCAGCAGCCAAGGGTGGCAGAGCTATGGCTACACCTTC. The full variable domain, its missing parts supplied by reference TRBV3-1 and TRBJ1-2, is DTAVSQTPKYLVTQMGNDKSIKCEQNLGHDTMYWYKQDSKKFLKIMFSYNNKELIINETVPNRFSPKSPDKAHLNLHINSLELGDSAVYFCASSQGWQSYGYTFGSGTRLTVV.

This clonotype has a count of ten or more. The chain combines TRBV6-5 with TRBJ1-5, with 11 nucleotides matching TRBD1. Germline CDR1 MNHEY, CDR2 SVGAGI. The CDR3 spans 15 residues. Germline trimming cut 5 bases from V and 4 bases from J; bases unmatched to any gene: 4. CDR3 nucleotides: TGTGCCAGCAGTGGGACAGGGGGAGCAAATCAGCCCCAGCATTTT. This gives the protein CASSGTGGANQPQHF.

This clonotype was seen a few times. A much more abundant neighbour one base away suggests this may be a read error. This chain links TRBV12-2 with TRBJ1-1; TRBD1 was called by the table and not checked on the DNA. TRBV12-2 is marked as a pseudogene. The CDR3 loop spans 14 amino acids. CDR3 in amino acids: CASRLGQPNAEAFF. The CDR3 region has the DNA TGTGCAAGTCGCTTGGGACAGCCGAACGCTGAAGCTTTCTTT.

This chain links TRBV5-6 with TRBJ2-7; tentative D call: TRBD1 (6 bases). CDR1 SGHDT and CDR2 YYEEEE come from the germline V gene. V dropped 5 bases and J dropped 7 bases, with 13 bases sitting between them. This CDR3 contains 12 residues. The CDR3 region is CASRELTGEQYF. CDR3 nucleotides: TGTGCCAGCAGGGAACTTACAGGGGAGCAGTACTTC.

This clonotype is termed medium-sized. The chain is built from TRBV5-1 and TRBJ2-6, with D maybe TRBD1 (6 bases). The CDR3 consists of 17 residues. V lost 2 bases, J lost 1 base, and 13 bases lay in between. Germline V gene lookup returns CDR1 SGHRS and CDR2 YFSETQ. The DNA for the CDR3 is TGCGCCAGCAGCTTCATAAACACAGGGTCTGGGGCCAACGTCCTGACTTTC. Amino acids: CASSFINTGSGANVLTF.

Notes on this clonotype: One base away lies a much larger clone, so this may be a sequencing read error. The chain joins TRBV29-1 to TRBJ1-1; D is uncertain. This CDR3 is 12 amino acids long. Germline V gene data show CDR1 as SQVTM and CDR2 as ANQGSEA. This CDR3 is CGVVGENTEAFF. The CDR3 nucleotides read TGCGGCGTTGTGGGTGAGAACACTGAAGCTTTCTTT. Full variable domain (remainder filled in from reference TRBV29-1 and TRBJ1-1): SAVISQKPSRDICQRGTSLTIQCQVDSQVTMMFWYRQQPGQSLTLIATANQGSEATYESGFVIDKFPISRPNLTFSTLTVSNMSPEDSSIYLCGVVGENTEAFFGQGTRLTVV.

At least ten counts were recorded for this clonotype. The V call is TRBV7-2, the J call TRBJ2-7; D might be TRBD2 (6 bases). Germline assignment: CDR1 SGHTA and CDR2 FQGNSA. The CDR3 loop spans 15 amino acids. Trimming stripped 1 base from V and 7 bases from J, with 17 bases between. This CDR3 reads CASSLGRAGLREQYF. The DNA of the CDR3 is TGTGCCAGCAGCTTAGGGCGAGCTGGACTACGAGAGCAGTACTTC.

In this sample, this clonotype turned up many times. This chain links TRBV20-1 with TRBJ2-2; 10 bases agree with TRBD2. From germline, CDR1 is DFQATT and CDR2 SNEGSKA (reference sequence). CDR3 length equals 14 residues. The J segment lost 2 bases and the V segment lost 5 bases, leaving 2 bases of the junction unmatched. CDR3 bases: TGCAGTGCTGTAGCGGGAGGAAACACCGGGGAGCTGTTTTTT. Translating gives CSAVAGGNTGELFF.

This clonotype appeared a few times. This may arise from a read error, as a much more abundant clone is one base away. V usage is TRBV12-3 or TRBV12-4 and J usage is TRBJ1-5; perhaps TRBD1 as D (5 bases). The CDR3 loop spans 15 amino acids. V lost 3 bases, J lost 5 bases, and 14 bases lay in between. CDR3 DNA: TGTGCCAGCAGTTTGGGGGGAGAGGGTGATCAGCCCCAGCATTTT. Translated, it gives CASSLGGEGDQPQHF.

This clonotype is medium-sized by share. This chain uses TRBV7-9 with TRBJ2-1; D call uncertain. Germline V gene data show CDR1 as SEHNR and CDR2 as FQNEAQ (reference sequence). The CDR3 spans 11 residues. V was trimmed by 5 bases and J by 4 bases, leaving 3 bases between them. CDR3 amino acids: CASSPYNEQFF. CDR3 nucleotides: TGTGCCAGCAGCCCGTACAATGAGCAGTTCTTC.

This clonotype was found a few times. A much larger clone differs by one base, so this may be a read error. The chain carries TRBV3-1 and TRBJ2-1; D not resolved. Germline-derived CDR1 and CDR2 are LGHDT and YNNKEL (reference sequence). The CDR3 consists of 12 residues. The CDR3: CASSQGRVAQCF. The CDR3 DNA is TGTGCCAGCAGCCAAGGTAGAGTGGCGCAGTGCTTC.